This TCR beta chain was observed in a study of control samples from healthy donors and cancer patients. TCRdb's table, derived via immunoSEQ multiplex PCR, lists solely in-frame clones and lacks some. The repertoire holds under 60,000 clones, with 90% to 95% as singletons. This clonotype originated in a man between 25 and 39 years old in good health. Sequencing used blood.

DNA of the CDR3: TGTGCCAGCAGCTCTAGTACAGGAACCCGATCGGGGGAGCAGTTCTTC. Its translation is CASSSSTGTRSGEQFF. The chain couples TRBV7-9 to TRBJ2-1; D tentatively reads TRBD1 or TRBD2 (5 bases each). V lost 4 bases to trimming and J lost 10 bases, with 23 bases between them. Germline CDR1 SEHNR, CDR2 FQNEAQ (reference sequence). CDR3 length equals 16 residues. The whole variable domain, remainder taken from reference TRBV7-9 and TRBJ2-1, is DTGVSQNPRHKITKRGQNVTFRCDPISEHNRLYWYRQTLGQGPEFLTYFQNEAQLEKSRLLSDRFSAERPKGSFSTLEIQRTEQGDSAMYLCASSSSTGTRSGEQFFGPGTRLTVL.